This is a list of T cell receptor beta chains from one sample in a study of cytomegalovirus exposure and HLA in healthy donors. TCRdb's table, derived via immunoSEQ multiplex PCR, lists solely in-frame clones and lacks some. The sample shows over 200,000 clones, around 89% of them seen only once. The sample taken for sequencing was PBMCs. The origin of the receptors is a young woman in good health and CMV-seronegative. The CDR3 runs from the conserved cysteine through the conserved F or W. The D gene is left open where the match is weak. Not every row has a clone size; where given, it reads once, few, many or a size class.

cdr3_aa,cdr3_nt,v_call,clone_size,d_call,j_call,cdr3_length
CASSVIQGAEQPQHF,TGTGCCAGCAGTGTGATACAGGGGGCGGAACAGCCCCAGCATTTT,TRBV27,NA,TRBD1,TRBJ1-5,15
CASRRGGAKETQYF,TGTGCCAGCAGACGAGGGGGGGCCAAAGAGACCCAGTACTTC,TRBV5-4,NA,NA,TRBJ2-5,14
CASSLEGGHGEAFF,TGCGCCAGCAGCTTGGAGGGGGGGCACGGTGAAGCTTTCTTT,TRBV5-1,NA,NA,TRBJ1-1,14
CASSQAAGAGATQYF,TGCGCCAGCAGCCAAGCGGCAGGGGCAGGGGCTACGCAGTATTTT,TRBV4-1,NA,NA,TRBJ2-3,15
CAWAWGGTNYNEQFF,TGTGCCTGGGCTTGGGGCGGGACTAACTACAATGAGCAGTTCTTC,TRBV30,NA,TRBD2,TRBJ2-1,15
CASSPAGTENYGYTF,TGTGCCAGCAGCCCGGCCGGGACAGAGAACTATGGCTACACCTTC,TRBV5-5,NA,TRBD1,TRBJ1-2,15
CASSPDRGQNTIYF,TGTGCCAGCTCACCTGACAGGGGGCAAAACACCATATATTTT,TRBV18,NA,TRBD1,TRBJ1-3,14
CATSRGQGGYEQYF,TGTGCCACCAGCAGAGGACAGGGTGGGTACGAGCAGTACTTC,TRBV15,NA,TRBD1,TRBJ2-7,14
CASSQAAAATSYTF,TGCGCCAGCAGCCAAGCGGCTGCAGCCACTAGCTACACCTTC,TRBV4-1,once,NA,TRBJ1-2,14
CAWSVLSRGEQYF,TGTGCCTGGAGTGTACTCTCTAGGGGCGAGCAGTACTTC,TRBV30,once,NA,TRBJ2-7,13
CASSLSPWGGLYEQYF,TGTGCCAGCAGCTTGTCCCCTTGGGGGGGCCTATACGAGCAGTACTTC,TRBV5-8,NA,NA,TRBJ2-7,16
CASSGGLGSLQYF,TGTGCCAGCAGCGGAGGACTCGGTAGTCTTCAGTACTTC,TRBV5-4,NA,NA,TRBJ2-4,13
CASSLGRNTEAFF,TGTGCCAGCAGCCTCGGGAGGAACACTGAAGCTTTCTTT,TRBV6-4,NA,NA,TRBJ1-1,13
CASSPRGNTIYF,TGTGCCAGCAGCCCCCGGGGGAACACCATATATTTT,TRBV5-6,NA,NA,TRBJ1-3,12
CASATGGAGVETQYF,TGTGCGTCTGCGACCGGGGGCGCGGGAGTCGAGACCCAGTACTTC,TRBV5-4,NA,NA,TRBJ2-5,15
CASSSPSPPGYPDTQYF,TGCGCCAGCAGCTCGCCATCACCCCCGGGGTACCCAGATACGCAGTATTTT,TRBV5-1,NA,NA,TRBJ2-3,17
CASSRNRGGRTDTQYF,TGTGCCAGCAGCCGTAACAGGGGGGGTCGCACAGATACGCAGTATTTT,TRBV4-2,NA,NA,TRBJ2-3,16
CASSLGLAAPGTQYF,TGTGCCAGCAGCTTGGGACTAGCGGCCCCGGGTACGCAGTATTTT,TRBV5-6,NA,TRBD2,TRBJ2-3,15
CASSQTPGGPHYGYTF,TGTGCCAGCAGCCAAACCCCAGGGGGGCCCCACTATGGCTACACCTTC,TRBV14,NA,TRBD1,TRBJ1-2,16
CASSTRTGVGTEAFF,TGTGCCAGCAGCACTAGGACAGGGGTGGGCACTGAAGCTTTCTTT,TRBV11-2,NA,TRBD1,TRBJ1-1,15
CASSLGGGMSPLHF,TGCGCCAGCAGCTTGGGCGGAGGGATGTCACCCCTCCACTTT,TRBV5-1,NA,NA,TRBJ1-6,14
CASSLGSRSGNTIYF,TGTGCCAGCAGCTTAGGGAGCCGTTCCGGAAACACCATATATTTT,TRBV11-2,NA,NA,TRBJ1-3,15
CASSAETGDNEKLFF,TGCGCCAGCAGCGCGGAGACAGGGGATAATGAAAAACTGTTTTTT,TRBV5-1,NA,TRBD1,TRBJ1-4,15
CASSPIKGQRNEQFF,TGTGCCAGCAGCCCGATAAAGGGACAGAGGAATGAGCAGTTCTTC,TRBV7-2,NA,TRBD1,TRBJ2-1,15
CASSLVNHEPCNEQFF,TGTGCCAGCAGCTTAGTGAACCACGAGCCCTGCAATGAGCAGTTCTTC,TRBV7-2,NA,NA,TRBJ2-1,16
CASSPGRGDLGEKLFF,TGCGCCAGCAGCCCCGGGCGGGGGGATTTAGGTGAAAAACTGTTTTTT,TRBV5-1,NA,NA,TRBJ1-4,16
CASNPLFGGNQPQHF,TGTGCCAGTAACCCACTCTTCGGGGGCAATCAGCCCCAGCATTTT,TRBV19,NA,NA,TRBJ1-5,15
CASSHGGAGELFF,TGTGCCAGCAGCCATGGGGGGGCCGGGGAGCTGTTTTTT,TRBV7-6,once,TRBD2,TRBJ2-2,13
CASNQPRRGGQMFTPEEKLFF,TGTGCCAGCAACCAACCTCGCCGTGGGGGCCAAATGTTTACACCCGAAGAAAAACTGTTTTTT,TRBV2,NA,NA,TRBJ1-4,21
CASSLESIGTTGYTF,TGTGCCAGCAGCTTAGAGTCAATAGGGACTACGGGCTACACCTTC,TRBV13,NA,NA,TRBJ1-2,15
CASSGSPPGRSHTGELFF,TGTGCCAGCAGTGGATCCCCCCCCGGTCGGTCACACACCGGGGAGCTGTTTTTT,TRBV6-4,few,NA,TRBJ2-2,18
CASSQDDHWDRGFDEQYF,TGCGCCAGCAGCCAAGATGATCATTGGGACAGGGGCTTTGACGAGCAGTACTTC,TRBV4-3,NA,TRBD1,TRBJ2-7,18
CASSYRLAASSYNEQFF,TGTGCCAGTAGTTACCGTTTGGCCGCTAGCTCCTACAATGAGCAGTTCTTC,TRBV19,NA,NA,TRBJ2-1,17